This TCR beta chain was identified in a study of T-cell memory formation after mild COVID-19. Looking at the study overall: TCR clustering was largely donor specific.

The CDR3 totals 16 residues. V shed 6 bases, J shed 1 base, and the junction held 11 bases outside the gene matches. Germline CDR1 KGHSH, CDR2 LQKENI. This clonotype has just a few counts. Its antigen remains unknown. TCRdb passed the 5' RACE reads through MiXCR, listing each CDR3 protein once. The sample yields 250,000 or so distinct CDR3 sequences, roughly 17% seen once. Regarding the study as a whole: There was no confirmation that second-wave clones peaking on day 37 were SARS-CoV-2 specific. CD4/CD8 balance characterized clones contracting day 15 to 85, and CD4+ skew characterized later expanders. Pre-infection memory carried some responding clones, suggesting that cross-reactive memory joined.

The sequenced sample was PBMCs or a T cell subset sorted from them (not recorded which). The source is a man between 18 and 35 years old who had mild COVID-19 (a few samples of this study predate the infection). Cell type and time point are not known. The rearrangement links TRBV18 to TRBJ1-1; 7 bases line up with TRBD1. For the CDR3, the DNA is TGTGCCAGCTCGCAACAGGGGCCCGGGTCGAACACTGAAGCTTTCTTT. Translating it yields CASSQQGPGSNTEAFF.